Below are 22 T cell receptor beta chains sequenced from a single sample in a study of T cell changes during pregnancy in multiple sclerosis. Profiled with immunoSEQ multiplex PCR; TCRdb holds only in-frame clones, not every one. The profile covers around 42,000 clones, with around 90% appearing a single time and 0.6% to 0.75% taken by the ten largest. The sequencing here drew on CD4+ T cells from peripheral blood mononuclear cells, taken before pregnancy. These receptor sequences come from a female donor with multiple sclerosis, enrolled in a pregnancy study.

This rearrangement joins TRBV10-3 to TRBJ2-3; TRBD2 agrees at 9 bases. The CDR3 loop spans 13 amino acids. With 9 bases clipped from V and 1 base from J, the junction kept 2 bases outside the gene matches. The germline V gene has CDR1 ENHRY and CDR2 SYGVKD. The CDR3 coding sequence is TGTGCCATAGCGGGGGGCGGCACAGATACGCAGTATTTT. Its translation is CAIAGGGTDTQYF.

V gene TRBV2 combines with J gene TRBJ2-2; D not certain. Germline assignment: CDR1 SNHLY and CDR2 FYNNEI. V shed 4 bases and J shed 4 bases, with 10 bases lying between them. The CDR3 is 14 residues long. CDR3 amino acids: CASSVTDATGELFF. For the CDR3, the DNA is TGTGCCAGCAGTGTTACAGACGCCACCGGGGAGCTGTTTTTT.

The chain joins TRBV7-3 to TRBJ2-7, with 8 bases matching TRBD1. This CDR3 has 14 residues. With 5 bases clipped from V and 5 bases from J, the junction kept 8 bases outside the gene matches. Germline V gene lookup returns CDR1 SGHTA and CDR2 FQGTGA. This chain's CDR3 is CASSNYRGTDEQYF. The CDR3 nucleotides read TGTGCCAGCAGCAATTACAGGGGGACCGACGAGCAGTACTTC.

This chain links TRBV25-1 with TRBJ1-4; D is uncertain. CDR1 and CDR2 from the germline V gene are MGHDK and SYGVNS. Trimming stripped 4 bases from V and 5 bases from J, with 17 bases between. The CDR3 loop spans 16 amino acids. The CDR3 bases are TGTGCCAGCAGTGCCGTTAGGGCCGGGAGCAATGAAAAACTGTTTTTT. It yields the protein CASSAVRAGSNEKLFF.

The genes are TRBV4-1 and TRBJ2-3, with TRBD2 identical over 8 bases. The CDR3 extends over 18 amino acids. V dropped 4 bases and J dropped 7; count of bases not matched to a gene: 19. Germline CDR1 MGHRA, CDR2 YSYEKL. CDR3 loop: CASSLDPPRAGAPHTQYF. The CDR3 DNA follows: TGCGCCAGCAGCCTGGACCCTCCTCGAGCGGGGGCCCCCCATACGCAGTATTTT.

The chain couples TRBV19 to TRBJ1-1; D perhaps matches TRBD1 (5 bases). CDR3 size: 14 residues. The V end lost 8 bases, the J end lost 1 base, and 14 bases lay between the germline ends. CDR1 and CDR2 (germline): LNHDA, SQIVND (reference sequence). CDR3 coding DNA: TGTGCCAGTCGAAAAGCGGGGCAGAACACTGAAGCTTTCTTT. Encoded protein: CASRKAGQNTEAFF.

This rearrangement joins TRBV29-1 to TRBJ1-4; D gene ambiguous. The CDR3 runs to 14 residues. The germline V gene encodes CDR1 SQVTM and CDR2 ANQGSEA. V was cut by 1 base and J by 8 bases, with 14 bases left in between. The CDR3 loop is CSVEAPYTGEKLFF. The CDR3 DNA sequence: TGCAGCGTTGAAGCCCCGTATACGGGAGAAAAACTGTTTTTT.

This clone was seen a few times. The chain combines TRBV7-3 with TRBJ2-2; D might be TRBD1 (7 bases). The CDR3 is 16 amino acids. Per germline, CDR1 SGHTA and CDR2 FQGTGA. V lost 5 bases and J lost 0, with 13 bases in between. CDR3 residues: CASSRGGGSNTGELFF. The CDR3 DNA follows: TGTGCCAGCAGCAGAGGAGGGGGCTCGAACACCGGGGAGCTGTTTTTT. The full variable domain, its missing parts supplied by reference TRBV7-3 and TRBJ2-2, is GAGVSQTPSNKVTEKGKYVELRCDPISGHTALYWYRQSLGQGPEFLIYFQGTGAADDSGLPNDRFFAVRPEGSVSTLKIQRTERGDSAVYLCASSRGGGSNTGELFFGEGSRLTVL.

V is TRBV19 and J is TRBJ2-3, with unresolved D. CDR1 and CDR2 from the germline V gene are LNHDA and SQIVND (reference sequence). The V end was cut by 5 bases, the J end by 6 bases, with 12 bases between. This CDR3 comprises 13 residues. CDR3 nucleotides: TGTGCCAGTAGTTTTACAGTTTCCGATACGCAGTATTTT. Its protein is CASSFTVSDTQYF.

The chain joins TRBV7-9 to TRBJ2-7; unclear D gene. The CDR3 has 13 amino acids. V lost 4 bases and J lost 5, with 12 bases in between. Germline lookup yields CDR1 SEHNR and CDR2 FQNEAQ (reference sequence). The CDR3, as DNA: TGTGCCAGCAGCTCGACTCCTAAGCACGAGCAGTACTTC. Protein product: CASSSTPKHEQYF.

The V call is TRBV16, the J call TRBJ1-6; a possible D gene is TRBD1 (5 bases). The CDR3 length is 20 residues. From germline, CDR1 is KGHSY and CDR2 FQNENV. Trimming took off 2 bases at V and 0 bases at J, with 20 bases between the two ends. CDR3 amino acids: CASSQNPPGSSSSYNSPLHF. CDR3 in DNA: TGTGCCAGCAGCCAAAATCCCCCAGGGTCAAGTAGCTCCTATAATTCACCCCTCCACTTT.

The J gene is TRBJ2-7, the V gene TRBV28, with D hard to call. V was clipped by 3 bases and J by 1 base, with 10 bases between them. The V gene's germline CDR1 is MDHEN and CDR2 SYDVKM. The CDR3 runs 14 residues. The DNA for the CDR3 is TGTGCCAGCAGTTTGAGTCTCCTGTCCTACGAGCAGTACTTC. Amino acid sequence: CASSLSLLSYEQYF.

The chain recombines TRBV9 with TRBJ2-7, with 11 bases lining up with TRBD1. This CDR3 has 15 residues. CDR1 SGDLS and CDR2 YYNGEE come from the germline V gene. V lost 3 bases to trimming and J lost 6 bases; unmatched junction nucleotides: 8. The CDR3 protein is CASSDRAGTGGEQYF. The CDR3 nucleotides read TGTGCCAGCAGCGACCGAGCCGGGACAGGGGGCGAGCAGTACTTC.

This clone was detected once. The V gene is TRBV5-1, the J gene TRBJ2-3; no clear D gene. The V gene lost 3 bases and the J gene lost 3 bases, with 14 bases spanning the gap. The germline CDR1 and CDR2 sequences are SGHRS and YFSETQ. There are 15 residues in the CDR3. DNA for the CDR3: TGCGCCAGCAGCTCGGCACAATACGGGACAGATACGCAGTATTTT. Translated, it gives CASSSAQYGTDTQYF.

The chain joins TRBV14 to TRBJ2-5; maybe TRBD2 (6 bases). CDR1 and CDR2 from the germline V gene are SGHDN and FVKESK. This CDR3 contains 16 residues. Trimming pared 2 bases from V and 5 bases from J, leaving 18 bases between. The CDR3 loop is CASSQIPFEGRETQYF. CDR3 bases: TGTGCCAGCAGCCAAATCCCTTTCGAGGGGAGGGAGACCCAGTACTTC.

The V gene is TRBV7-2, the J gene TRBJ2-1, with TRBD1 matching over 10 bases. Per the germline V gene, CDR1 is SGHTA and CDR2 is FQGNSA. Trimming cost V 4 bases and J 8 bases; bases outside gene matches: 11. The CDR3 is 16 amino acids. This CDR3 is CASSSAGTGVKYEQFF. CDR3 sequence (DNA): TGTGCCAGCAGCTCTGCCGGGACAGGGGTAAAATATGAGCAGTTCTTC.

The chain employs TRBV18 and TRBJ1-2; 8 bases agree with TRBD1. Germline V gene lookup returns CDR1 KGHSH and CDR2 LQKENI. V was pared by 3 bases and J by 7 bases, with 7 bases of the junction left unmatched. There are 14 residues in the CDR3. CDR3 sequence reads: CASSPTPDRGGYTF. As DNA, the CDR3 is TGTGCCAGCTCACCCACCCCTGACAGGGGTGGCTACACCTTC.

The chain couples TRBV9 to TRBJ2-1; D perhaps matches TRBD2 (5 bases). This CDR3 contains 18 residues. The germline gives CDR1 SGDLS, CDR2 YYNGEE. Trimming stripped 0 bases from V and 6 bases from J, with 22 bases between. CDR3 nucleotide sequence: TGTGCCAGCAGCGTAGATCCTCCCGGAGCGGCGCCCCTCAATGAGCAGTTCTTC. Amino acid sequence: CASSVDPPGAAPLNEQFF.

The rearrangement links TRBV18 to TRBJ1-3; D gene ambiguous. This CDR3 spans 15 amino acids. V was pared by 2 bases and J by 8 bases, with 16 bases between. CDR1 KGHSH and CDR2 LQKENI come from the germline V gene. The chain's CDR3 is CASSPIPAGSDTIYF. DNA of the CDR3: TGTGCCAGCTCACCAATTCCTGCGGGTTCGGACACCATATATTTT.

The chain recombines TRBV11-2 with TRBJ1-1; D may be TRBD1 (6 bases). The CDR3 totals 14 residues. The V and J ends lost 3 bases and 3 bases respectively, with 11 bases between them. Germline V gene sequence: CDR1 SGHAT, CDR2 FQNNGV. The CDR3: CASSLLQGYTEAFF. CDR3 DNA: TGTGCCAGCAGCTTGCTACAGGGATACACTGAAGCTTTCTTT.

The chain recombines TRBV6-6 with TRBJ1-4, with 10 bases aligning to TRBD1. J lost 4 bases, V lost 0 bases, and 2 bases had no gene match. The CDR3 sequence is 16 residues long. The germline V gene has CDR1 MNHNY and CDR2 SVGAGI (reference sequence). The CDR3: CASSYSRTGGNEKLFF. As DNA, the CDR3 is TGTGCCAGCAGTTACTCAAGGACAGGGGGTAATGAAAAACTGTTTTTT.

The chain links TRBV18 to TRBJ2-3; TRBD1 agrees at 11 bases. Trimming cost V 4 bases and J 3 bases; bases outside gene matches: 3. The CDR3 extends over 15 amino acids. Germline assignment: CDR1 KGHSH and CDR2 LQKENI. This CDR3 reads CASSLGQGATDTQYF. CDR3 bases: TGTGCCAGCTCACTTGGACAGGGGGCAACAGATACGCAGTATTTT.